The clone carrying this T cell receptor beta chain was counted between two and nine times. Its antigen is unidentified. Sequence at one end of the junction differs from germline and may be a read error. The CDR3 sequence is 15 residues long. Germline V lookup: CDR1 DFQATT, CDR2 SNEGSKA (reference sequence). The entry originates in a study of tumor-infiltrating lymphocytes in glioblastoma multiforme. Study results and caveats: T cells were not sorted into functional subsets. Clone frequencies may be distorted by unequal TCR transcripts per cell.

Multiple V-beta primers and a C-beta primer amplified TCRB from RNA. TCRB-specific cDNA synthesis used approximately 0.49 ug of total RNA. MiXCR, run by TCRdb on the multiplex PCR reads, gives a single entry per CDR3 protein. Counted here are around 30,000 distinct CDR3 sequences, around 60% occurring once; the ten biggest clones make up approximately 35%. Sequencing was carried out using brain tumor tissue. This clonotype originated in a male donor with glioblastoma. V gene TRBV20-1 combines with J gene TRBJ2-1; 7 bases are a match to TRBD2. The CDR3 protein is CSASSTSDSYNEQSF. CDR3 in DNA: TGCAGTGCTAGTTCCACTAGCGACTCCTACAATGAGCAGTCCTTC.